The entry below describes one T cell receptor beta chain. The data belong to a study of blood T cell repertoires in COVID-19. In the authors' methods: Estimation of nucleated cell counts relied on the amplification of reference gene primers. The table came from immunoSEQ multiplex PCR; TCRdb's copy has only in-frame clones and leaves some out. For V, J and clone size, that table is used; D and trimming come from the DNA. The sample shows about 270,000 clones, around 86% of them seen only once. V dropped 4 bases and J dropped 6; count of bases not matched to a gene: 6. CDR1 and CDR2 from the germline V gene are MNHEY and SMNVEV (reference sequence). The CDR3 is 16 residues long.

Sequencing was performed on peripheral blood. The sequence was collected from a middle-aged man who had recovered from COVID-19. The chain joins TRBV27 to TRBJ2-7, with 16 bases fitting TRBD2. The CDR3 bases are TGTGCCAGCAGTTCCGGGACTAGCGGGGGGGCGGTCGAGCAGTACTTC. Translating it yields CASSSGTSGGAVEQYF.